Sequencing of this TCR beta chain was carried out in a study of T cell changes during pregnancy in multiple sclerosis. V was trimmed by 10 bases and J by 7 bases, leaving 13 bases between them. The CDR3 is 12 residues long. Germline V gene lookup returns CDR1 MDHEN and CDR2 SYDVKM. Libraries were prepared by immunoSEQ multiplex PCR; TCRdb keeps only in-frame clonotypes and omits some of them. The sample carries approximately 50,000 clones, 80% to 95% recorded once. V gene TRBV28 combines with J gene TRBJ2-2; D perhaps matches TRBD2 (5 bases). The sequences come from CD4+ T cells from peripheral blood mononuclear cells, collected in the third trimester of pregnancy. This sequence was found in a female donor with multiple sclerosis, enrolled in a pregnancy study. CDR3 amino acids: CATRVGNGELFF. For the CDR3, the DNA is TGTGCCACCCGGGTCGGGAACGGGGAGCTGTTTTTT.